Sequencing of this T cell receptor (beta chain) was carried out in a study of response to subunit inactivated influenza vaccine. TCRdb fed the RT-PCR reads into MiXCR, producing one record per CDR3 protein. Here the sample spans more than 400,000 distinct CDR3 sequences, 6% to 9% being singletons. Regarding the study as a whole: Authors suggested seasonal influenza vaccinations each recruit few new T cells.

This clonotype has a count of ten or more. The antigen is undetermined. V dropped 2 bases and J dropped 7 bases, with 14 bases sitting between them. This CDR3 has 15 amino acids. The specimen comprised PBMCs from blood, sampled roughly 24 months after vaccination. This clonotype was sampled from a man between 50 and 70 years old who received an inactivated influenza vaccine. V gene TRBV12-3 or TRBV12-4 combines with J gene TRBJ2-2; D remains unclear. The CDR3 spells CASSLNPDGIGELFF. The CDR3 nucleotides are TGTGCCAGCAGTTTAAACCCGGATGGTATCGGGGAGCTGTTTTTT.